The source of this TCR beta chain is a study of blood T cell repertoires in COVID-19. For the study at large: The United States, Italy and Spain provided the acute and convalescent COVID-19 samples.

Allocation to cohorts depended on clinical history reported by the participants. Symptom resolution, clearance, or two negative PCRs marked donors in Cohort 3 as recovered. Clones were read by immunoSEQ multiplex PCR, and TCRdb kept only the in-frame ones, dropping some. The sample has roughly 150,000 clones, about 81% seen once; the top ten hold approximately 7.3%. The trim removed 3 bases at V and 4 bases at J, leaving 7 bases unmatched. CDR1 and CDR2 (germline): LGHDT, YNNKEL (reference sequence). The CDR3 totals 15 residues. The clonotype originates from a man aged 50 or older who had recovered from COVID-19. The material sequenced was PBMCs or T cells enriched from blood (not recorded which). This chain uses TRBV3-1 (or the pseudogene TRBV3-2) with TRBJ2-7, with 9 bases that match TRBD2. This CDR3 reads CASSQASGGSYEQYF. CDR3 DNA: TGTGCCAGCAGCCAGGCCAGCGGGGGGAGTTACGAGCAGTACTTC.